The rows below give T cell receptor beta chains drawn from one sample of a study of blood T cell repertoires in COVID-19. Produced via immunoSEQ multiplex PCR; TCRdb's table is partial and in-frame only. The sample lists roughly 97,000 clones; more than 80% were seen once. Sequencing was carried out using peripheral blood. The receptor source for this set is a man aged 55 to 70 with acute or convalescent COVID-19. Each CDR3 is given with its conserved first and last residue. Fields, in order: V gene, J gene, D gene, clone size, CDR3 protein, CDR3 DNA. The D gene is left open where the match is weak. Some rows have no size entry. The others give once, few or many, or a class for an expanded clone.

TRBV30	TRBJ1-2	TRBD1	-	CAWSVITHRGGYTF	TGTGCCTGGAGTGTTATAACCCACAGGGGAGGCTACACCTTC
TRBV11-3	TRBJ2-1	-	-	CASSRDGLNNEQFF	TGTGCCAGCAGTCGAGACGGACTCAACAATGAGCAGTTCTTC
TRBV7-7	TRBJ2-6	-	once	CASSGSPGKGPSGANVLTF	TGTGCTAGCAGTGGTAGCCCGGGGAAAGGACCCTCTGGGGCCAACGTCCTGACTTTC
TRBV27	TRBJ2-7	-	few	CASSPYEGGRDEQYF	TGTGCCAGCAGTCCGTACGAGGGAGGTAGGGACGAGCAGTACTTC
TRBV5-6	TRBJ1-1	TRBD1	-	CASSPGGRSTEAFF	TGTGCCAGCAGCCCAGGGGGAAGATCCACTGAAGCTTTCTTT
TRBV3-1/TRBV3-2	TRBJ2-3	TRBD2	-	CASSQDAMGLAGNEVDGDTQYF	TGTGCCAGCAGCCAAGATGCGATGGGACTAGCGGGAAACGAGGTCGATGGTGATACGCAGTATTTT
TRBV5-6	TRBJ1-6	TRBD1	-	CASSSGQLDSPLHF	TGTGCCAGCAGCTCGGGACAGCTGGATTCACCCCTCCACTTT
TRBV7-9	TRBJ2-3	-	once	CASSAARPSTDTQYF	TGTGCCAGCAGCGCTGCGCGGCCTAGCACAGATACGCAGTATTTT
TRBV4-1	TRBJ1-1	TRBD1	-	CASSRPGTDLNTEAFF	TGCGCCAGCAGCCGTCCCGGGACAGATTTGAACACTGAAGCTTTCTTT
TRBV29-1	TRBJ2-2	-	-	CSVESFTGELFF	TGCAGCGTTGAAAGCTTCACCGGGGAGCTGTTTTTT
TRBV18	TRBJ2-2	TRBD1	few	CASSLPGQGDTGELFF	TGTGCCAGCTCACTCCCGGGACAGGGGGACACCGGGGAGCTGTTTTTT
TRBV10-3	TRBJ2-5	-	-	CAISESGSGQETQYF	TGTGCCATCAGTGAGTCAGGGAGCGGCCAAGAGACCCAGTACTTC
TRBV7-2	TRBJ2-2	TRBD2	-	CASSPGLAGSGELFF	TGTGCCAGCAGCCCGGGACTAGCGGGATCCGGGGAGCTGTTTTTT
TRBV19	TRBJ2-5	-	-	CASSMGLSTYQETQYF	TGTGCCAGTAGTATGGGACTCTCGACCTATCAGGAGACCCAGTACTTC
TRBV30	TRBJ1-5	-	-	CAWSAGAPNQPQHF	TGTGCCTGGAGTGCTGGGGCACCCAATCAGCCCCAGCATTTT
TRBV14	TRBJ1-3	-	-	CASSPRQAASGNTIYF	TGTGCCAGCAGCCCCCGACAGGCAGCCTCTGGAAACACCATATATTTT
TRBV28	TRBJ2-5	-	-	CASSYGTSSQETQYF	TGTGCCAGCAGTTATGGGACAAGTAGCCAAGAGACCCAGTACTTC
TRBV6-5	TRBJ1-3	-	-	CASSYRGGSGNTIYF	TGTGCCAGCAGTTACAGGGGTGGCTCTGGAAACACCATATATTTT
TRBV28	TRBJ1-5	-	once	CASRERSYQPQHF	TGTGCCAGCAGGGAGAGATCCTATCAGCCCCAGCATTTT
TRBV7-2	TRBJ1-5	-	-	CASSYGTTNQPQHF	TGTGCCAGCAGCTACGGGACAACCAATCAGCCCCAGCATTTT
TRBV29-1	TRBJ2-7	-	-	CSVARQGYEQYF	TGCAGCGTTGCGCGGCAGGGCTACGAGCAGTACTTC
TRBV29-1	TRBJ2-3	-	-	CSVGAPDTQYF	TGCAGCGTAGGGGCACCGGATACGCAGTATTTT
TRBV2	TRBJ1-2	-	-	CASSRVTVGGGYTF	TGTGCCAGCAGTCGTGTGACAGTCGGGGGTGGCTACACCTTC
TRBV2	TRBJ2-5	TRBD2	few	CATGGLAKETQYF	TGTGCCACAGGGGGACTAGCGAAGGAGACCCAGTACTTC
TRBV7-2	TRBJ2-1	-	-	CASSLVWGRINEQFF	TGTGCCAGCAGCTTAGTATGGGGGCGCATCAATGAGCAGTTCTTC
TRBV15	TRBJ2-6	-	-	CATSRDQAGANVLTF	TGTGCCACCAGCAGAGATCAGGCTGGGGCCAACGTCCTGACTTTC
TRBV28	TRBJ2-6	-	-	CASRARDSGANVLTF	TGTGCCAGCAGGGCCCGGGACTCTGGGGCCAACGTCCTGACTTTC
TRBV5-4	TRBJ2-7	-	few	CASSLAPSAHGQYF	TGTGCCAGCAGCTTGGCTCCTAGCGCCCACGGGCAGTACTTC
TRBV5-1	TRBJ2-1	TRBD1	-	CASWRTGPLSSYNEQFF	TGCGCCAGCTGGCGGACAGGGCCCCTCAGCTCCTACAATGAGCAGTTCTTC
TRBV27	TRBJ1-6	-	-	CASSLSGQVFSPLHF	TGTGCCAGCAGTTTATCCGGTCAAGTGTTTTCACCCCTCCACTTT